This T cell receptor beta chain was captured in a study of human T cells and chemical hapten exposure. The CDR3 has 14 amino acids. From germline, CDR1 is GTSNPN and CDR2 SVGIG (reference sequence). The J segment lost 7 bases and the V segment lost 1 base, leaving 5 bases of the junction unmatched. Time point meaning: healthy volunteer bleed at 2 weeks. Someone pulled total RNA out of unfractionated whole blood. The library attached unique molecular identifiers to individual cDNA molecules. TCRdb re-derived calls from the RACE reads in MiXCR, one entry per CDR3 protein. The table lists more than 70,000 distinct CDR3 sequences, over 8% of them singletons, with 2.9% in the top ten.

This chain connects TRBV30 to TRBJ1-4; 8 nucleotides align to TRBD1. This clonotype was obtained from a female donor in good health. Some clones in this sample may be carry-over from other donors' samples. The sample comprised whole blood. The chain's CDR3 is CAWSGTGSSEKLFF. DNA of the CDR3: TGTGCCTGGAGTGGGACAGGGTCAAGTGAAAAACTGTTTTTT. The whole variable domain, remainder taken from reference TRBV30 and TRBJ1-4, is SQTIHQWPATLVQPVGSPLSLECTVEGTSNPNLYWYRQAAGRGLQLLFYSVGIGQISSEVPQNLSASRPQDRQFILSSKKLLLSDSGFYLCAWSGTGSSEKLFFGSGTQLSVL.